This T cell receptor beta chain was sequenced for a study of cytomegalovirus exposure and HLA in healthy donors. PCR primers comprised 60 Vbeta and 13 Jbeta primers. Data came from immunoSEQ multiplex PCR; TCRdb stores just in-frame clones and leaves some out. This sample carries tens of thousands of clones, roughly three quarters of them seen once, and the ten largest clones take around 8.2%. Only a few counts were recorded for this clone. Its specificity is unknown. Trimming at V came to 3 bases and at J to 8 bases, leaving 18 bases not matched to a gene. Germline values: CDR1 SGHRS, CDR2 YFSETQ. This CDR3 has 17 amino acids. Study conclusions and caveats: Associated with cytomegalovirus, according to the listing, were approximately 160 TCR beta chains. Earlier analysis yielded a pattern in which most TCR beta V segments were productive about 87% or about 30% of the time.

Participants comprised healthy donors of bone marrow. The TCR was taken from a woman aged 30 to 39 in good health and CMV-seropositive. Source material: PBMCs. The rearrangement uses TRBV5-1 and TRBJ2-7; 9 positions agree with TRBD2. CDR3 nucleotides: TGCGCCAGCAGCTCCGGCGGGGGGGACCCAGGGATTTCGAAGCAGTACTTC. Its protein product is CASSSGGGDPGISKQYF.